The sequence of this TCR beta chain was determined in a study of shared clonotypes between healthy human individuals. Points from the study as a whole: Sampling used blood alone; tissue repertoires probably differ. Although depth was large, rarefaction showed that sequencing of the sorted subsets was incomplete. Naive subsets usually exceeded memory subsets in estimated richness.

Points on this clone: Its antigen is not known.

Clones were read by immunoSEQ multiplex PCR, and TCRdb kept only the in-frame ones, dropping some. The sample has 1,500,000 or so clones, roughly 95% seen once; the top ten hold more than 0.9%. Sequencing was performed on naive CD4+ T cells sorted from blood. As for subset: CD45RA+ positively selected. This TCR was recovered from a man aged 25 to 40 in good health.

The CDR3, as DNA: TGCGCCAGCAGCTTCGGACTAGCCTTAAAAGAGACCCAGTACTTC. Translated, it gives CASSFGLALKETQYF. The chain combines TRBV5-1 with TRBJ2-5; 8 bases match TRBD2. Germline CDR1 SGHRS, CDR2 YFSETQ. V dropped 2 bases and J dropped 3; count of bases not matched to a gene: 6. The CDR3 is 15 amino acids.